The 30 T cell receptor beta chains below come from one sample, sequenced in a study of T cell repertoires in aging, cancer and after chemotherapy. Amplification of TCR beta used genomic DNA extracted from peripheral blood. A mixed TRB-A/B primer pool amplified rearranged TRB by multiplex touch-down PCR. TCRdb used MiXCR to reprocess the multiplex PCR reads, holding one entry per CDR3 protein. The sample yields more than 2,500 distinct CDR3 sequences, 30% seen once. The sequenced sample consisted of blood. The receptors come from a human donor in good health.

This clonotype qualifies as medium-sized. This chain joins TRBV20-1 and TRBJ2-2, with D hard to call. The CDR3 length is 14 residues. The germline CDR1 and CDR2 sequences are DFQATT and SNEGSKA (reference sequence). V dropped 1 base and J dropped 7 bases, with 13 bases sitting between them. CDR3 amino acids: CSARVDGSGGELFF. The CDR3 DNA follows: TGCAGTGCTAGAGTGGACGGTTCGGGCGGGGAGCTGTTTTTT.

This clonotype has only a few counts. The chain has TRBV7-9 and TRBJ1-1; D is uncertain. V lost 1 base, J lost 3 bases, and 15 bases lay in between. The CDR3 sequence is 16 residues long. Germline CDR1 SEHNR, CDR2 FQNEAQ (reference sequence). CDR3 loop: CASSLGQSPVDTEAFF. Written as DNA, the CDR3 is TGTGCCAGCAGCTTAGGCCAATCCCCTGTGGACACTGAAGCTTTCTTT. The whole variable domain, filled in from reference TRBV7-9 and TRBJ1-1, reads DTGVSQNPRHKITKRGQNVTFRCDPISEHNRLYWYRQTLGQGPEFLTYFQNEAQLEKSRLLSDRFSAERPKGSFSTLEIQRTEQGDSAMYLCASSLGQSPVDTEAFFGQGTRLTVV.

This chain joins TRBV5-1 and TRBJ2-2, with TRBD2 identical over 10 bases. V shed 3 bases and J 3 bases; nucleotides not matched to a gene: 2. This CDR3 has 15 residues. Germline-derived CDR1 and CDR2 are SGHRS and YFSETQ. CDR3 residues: CASSSGLAYTGELFF. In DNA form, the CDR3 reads TGCGCCAGCAGCTCGGGACTAGCGTACACCGGGGAGCTGTTTTTT.

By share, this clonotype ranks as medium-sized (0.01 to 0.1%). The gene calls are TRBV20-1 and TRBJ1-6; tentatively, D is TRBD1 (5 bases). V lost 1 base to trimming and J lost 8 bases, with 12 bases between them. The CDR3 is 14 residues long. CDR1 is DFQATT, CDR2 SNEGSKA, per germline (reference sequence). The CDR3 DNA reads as TGCAGTGCTAGAGTTAGGAGAGGGGATTCACCCCTCCACTTT. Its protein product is CSARVRRGDSPLHF.

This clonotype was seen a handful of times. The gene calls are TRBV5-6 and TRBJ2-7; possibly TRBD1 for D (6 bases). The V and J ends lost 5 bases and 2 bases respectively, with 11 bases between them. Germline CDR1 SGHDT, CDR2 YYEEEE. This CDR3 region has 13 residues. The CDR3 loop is CASSQGPPYEQYF. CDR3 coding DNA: TGTGCCAGCAGTCAGGGGCCCCCCTACGAGCAGTACTTC.

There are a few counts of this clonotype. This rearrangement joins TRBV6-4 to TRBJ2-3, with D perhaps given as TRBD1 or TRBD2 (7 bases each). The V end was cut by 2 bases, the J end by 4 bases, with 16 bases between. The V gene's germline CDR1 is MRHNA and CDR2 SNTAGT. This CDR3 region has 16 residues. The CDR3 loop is CASSDQGGGSPDTQYF. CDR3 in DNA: TGTGCCAGCAGTGACCAGGGGGGGGGCTCCCCAGATACGCAGTATTTT.

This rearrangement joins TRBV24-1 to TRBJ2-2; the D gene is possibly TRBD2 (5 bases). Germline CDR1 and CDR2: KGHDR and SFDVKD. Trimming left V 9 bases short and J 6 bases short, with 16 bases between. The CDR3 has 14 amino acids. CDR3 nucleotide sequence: TGTGCCACCTTAGGACCGGGGAGTCCCGGGGAGCTGTTTTTT. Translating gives CATLGPGSPGELFF.

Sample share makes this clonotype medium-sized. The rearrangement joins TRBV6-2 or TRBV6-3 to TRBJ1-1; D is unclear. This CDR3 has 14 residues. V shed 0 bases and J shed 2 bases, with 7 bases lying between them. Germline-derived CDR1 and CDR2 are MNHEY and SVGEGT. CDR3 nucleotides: TGTGCCAGCAGTTACTCGAATGAAAACACTGAAGCTTTCTTT. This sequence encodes CASSYSNENTEAFF.

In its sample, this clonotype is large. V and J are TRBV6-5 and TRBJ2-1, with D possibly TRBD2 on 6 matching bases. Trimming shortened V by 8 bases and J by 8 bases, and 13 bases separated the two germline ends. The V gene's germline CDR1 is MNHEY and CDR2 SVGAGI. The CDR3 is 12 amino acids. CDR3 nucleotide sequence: TGTGCCAGCGCCCGGGGGAACCATGAGCAGTTCTTC. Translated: CASARGNHEQFF.

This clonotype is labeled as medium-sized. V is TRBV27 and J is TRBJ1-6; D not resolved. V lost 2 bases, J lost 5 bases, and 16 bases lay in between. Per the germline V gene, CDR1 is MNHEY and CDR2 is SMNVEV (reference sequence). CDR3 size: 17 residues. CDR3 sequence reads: CASSLAPPGAHNSPLHF. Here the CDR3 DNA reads TGTGCCAGCAGTTTAGCCCCCCCGGGAGCCCATAATTCACCCCTCCACTTT.

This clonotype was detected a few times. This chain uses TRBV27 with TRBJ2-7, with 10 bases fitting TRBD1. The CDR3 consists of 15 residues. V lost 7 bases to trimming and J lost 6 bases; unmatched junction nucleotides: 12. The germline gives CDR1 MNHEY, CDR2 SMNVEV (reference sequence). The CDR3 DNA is TGTGCCAGCACCACTCCGGGACAGGGGCCCGTCGAGCAGTACTTC. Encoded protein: CASTTPGQGPVEQYF.

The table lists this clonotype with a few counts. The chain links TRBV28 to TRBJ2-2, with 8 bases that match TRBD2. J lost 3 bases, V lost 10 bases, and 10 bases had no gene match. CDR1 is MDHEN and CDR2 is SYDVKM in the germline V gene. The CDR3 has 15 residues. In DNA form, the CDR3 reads TGTGCCACCGCCCCGGGGGGGCGGGACACCGGGGAGCTGTTTTTT. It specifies CATAPGGRDTGELFF.

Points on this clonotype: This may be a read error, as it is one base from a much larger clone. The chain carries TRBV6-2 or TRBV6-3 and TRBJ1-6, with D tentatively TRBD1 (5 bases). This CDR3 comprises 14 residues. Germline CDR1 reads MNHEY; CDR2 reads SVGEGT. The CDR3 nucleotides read TGTACCAGCAGCCTATTCGGGGCTACTTCACCCCTCCACTTT. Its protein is CTSSLFGATSPLHF.

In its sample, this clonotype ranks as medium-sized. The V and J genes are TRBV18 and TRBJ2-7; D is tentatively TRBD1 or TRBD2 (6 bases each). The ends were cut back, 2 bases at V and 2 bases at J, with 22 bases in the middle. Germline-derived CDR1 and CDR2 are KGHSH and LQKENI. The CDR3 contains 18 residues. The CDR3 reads CASSPGAVGGTTAYEQYF. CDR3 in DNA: TGTGCCAGCTCACCAGGCGCGGTAGGAGGGACAACCGCCTACGAGCAGTACTTC.

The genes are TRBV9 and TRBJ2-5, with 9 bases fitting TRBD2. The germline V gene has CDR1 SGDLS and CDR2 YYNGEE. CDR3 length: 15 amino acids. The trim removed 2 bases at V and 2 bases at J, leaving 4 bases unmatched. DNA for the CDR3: TGTGCCAGCAGCGTGGGACTAGCCCAACAAGAGACCCAGTACTTC. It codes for CASSVGLAQQETQYF.

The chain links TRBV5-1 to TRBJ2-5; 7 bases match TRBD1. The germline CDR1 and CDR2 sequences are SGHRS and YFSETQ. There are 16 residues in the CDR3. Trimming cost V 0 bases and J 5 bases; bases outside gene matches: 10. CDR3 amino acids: CASSLERQGDEETQYF. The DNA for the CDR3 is TGCGCCAGCAGCTTGGAGCGGCAGGGGGATGAGGAGACCCAGTACTTC.

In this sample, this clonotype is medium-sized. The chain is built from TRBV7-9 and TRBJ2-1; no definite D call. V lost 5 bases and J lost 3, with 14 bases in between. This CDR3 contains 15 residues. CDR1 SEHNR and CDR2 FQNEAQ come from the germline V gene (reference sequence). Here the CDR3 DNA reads TGTGCCAGCAGCATGCAAGTAATCCTCTACAATGAGCAGTTCTTC. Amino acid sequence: CASSMQVILYNEQFF.

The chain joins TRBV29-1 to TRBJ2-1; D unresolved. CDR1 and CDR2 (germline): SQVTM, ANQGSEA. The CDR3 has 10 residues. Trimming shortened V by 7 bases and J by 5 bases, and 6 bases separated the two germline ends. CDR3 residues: CSAHHNEQFF. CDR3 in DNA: TGCAGCGCCCACCACAATGAGCAGTTCTTC.

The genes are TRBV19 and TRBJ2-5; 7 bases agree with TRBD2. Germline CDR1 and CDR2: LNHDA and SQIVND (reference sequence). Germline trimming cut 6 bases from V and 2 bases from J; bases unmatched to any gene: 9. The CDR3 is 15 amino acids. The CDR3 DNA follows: TGTGCCAGTAGACCCGTCGGGGGAGGGCAAGAGACCCAGTACTTC. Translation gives CASRPVGGGQETQYF.

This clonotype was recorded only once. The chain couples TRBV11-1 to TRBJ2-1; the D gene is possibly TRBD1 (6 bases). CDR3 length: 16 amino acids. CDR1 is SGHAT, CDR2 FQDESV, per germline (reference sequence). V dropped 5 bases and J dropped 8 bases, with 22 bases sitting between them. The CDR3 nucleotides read TGTGCCAGCAGCCTAAGGGGACACCAGCTAATGGATGAGCAGTTCTTC. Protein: CASSLRGHQLMDEQFF.

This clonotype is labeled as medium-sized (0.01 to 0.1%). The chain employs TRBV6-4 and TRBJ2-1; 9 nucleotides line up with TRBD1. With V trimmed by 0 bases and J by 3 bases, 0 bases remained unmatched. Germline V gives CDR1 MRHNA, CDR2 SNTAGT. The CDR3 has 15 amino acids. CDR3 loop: CASSDSTGGYNEQFF. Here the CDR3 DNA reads TGTGCCAGCAGTGACTCGACAGGGGGCTACAATGAGCAGTTCTTC.

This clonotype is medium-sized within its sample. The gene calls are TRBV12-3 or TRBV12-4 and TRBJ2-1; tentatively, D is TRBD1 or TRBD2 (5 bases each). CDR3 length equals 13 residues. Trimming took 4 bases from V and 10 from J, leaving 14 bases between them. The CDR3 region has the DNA TGTGCCAGCAGTTCGGGACCACGAAAGGAGCAGTTCTTC. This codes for CASSSGPRKEQFF.

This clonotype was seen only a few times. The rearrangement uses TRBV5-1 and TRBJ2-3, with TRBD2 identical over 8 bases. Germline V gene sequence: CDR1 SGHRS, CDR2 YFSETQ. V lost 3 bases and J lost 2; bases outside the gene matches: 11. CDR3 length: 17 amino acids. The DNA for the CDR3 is TGCGCCAGCAGCTCCCGAGAAGCGGGAGACCACACAGATACGCAGTATTTT. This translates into CASSSREAGDHTDTQYF. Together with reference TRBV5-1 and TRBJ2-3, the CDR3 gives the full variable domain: KAGVTQTPRYLIKTRGQQVTLSCSPISGHRSVSWYQQTPGQGLQFLFEYFSETQRNKGNFPGRFSGRQFSNSRSEMNVSTLELGDSALYLCASSSREAGDHTDTQYFGPGTRLTVL.

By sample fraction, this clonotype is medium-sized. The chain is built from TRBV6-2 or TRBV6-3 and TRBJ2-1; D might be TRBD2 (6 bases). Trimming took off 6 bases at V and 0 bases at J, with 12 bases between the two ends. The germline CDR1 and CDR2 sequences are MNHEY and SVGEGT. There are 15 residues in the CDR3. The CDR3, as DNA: TGTGCCAGCAGACCGGGCGGGGCCTCCTACAATGAGCAGTTCTTC. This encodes CASRPGGASYNEQFF.

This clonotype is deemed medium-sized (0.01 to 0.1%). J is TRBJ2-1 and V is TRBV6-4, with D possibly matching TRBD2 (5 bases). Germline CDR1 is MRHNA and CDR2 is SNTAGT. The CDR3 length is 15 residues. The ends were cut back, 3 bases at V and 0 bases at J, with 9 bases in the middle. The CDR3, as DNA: TGTGCCAGCAGTGAAGGGAGCGGCTCCTACAATGAGCAGTTCTTC. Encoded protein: CASSEGSGSYNEQFF.

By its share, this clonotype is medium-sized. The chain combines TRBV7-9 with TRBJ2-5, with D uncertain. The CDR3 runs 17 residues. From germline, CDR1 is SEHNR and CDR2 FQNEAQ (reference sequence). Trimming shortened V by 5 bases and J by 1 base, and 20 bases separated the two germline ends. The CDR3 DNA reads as TGTGCCAGCAGCGCTCGAGTCGCACGAACCTTCCAAGAGACCCAGTACTTC. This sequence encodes CASSARVARTFQETQYF.

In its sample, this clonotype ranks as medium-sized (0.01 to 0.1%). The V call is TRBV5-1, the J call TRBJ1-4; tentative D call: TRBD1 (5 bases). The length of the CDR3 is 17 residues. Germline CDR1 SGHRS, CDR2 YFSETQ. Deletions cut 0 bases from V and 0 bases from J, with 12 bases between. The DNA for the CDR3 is TGCGCCAGCAGCTTGGGAGGGGCCCTTGCAACTAATGAAAAACTGTTTTTT. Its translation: CASSLGGALATNEKLFF.

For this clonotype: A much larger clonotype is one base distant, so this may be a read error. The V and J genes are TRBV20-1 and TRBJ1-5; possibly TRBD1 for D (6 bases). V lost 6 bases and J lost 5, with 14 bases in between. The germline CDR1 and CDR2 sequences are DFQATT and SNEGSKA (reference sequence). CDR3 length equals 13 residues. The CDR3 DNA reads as TGCAGTGCCAGCACCGGGGGCGATCAGCCCCAGCATTTT. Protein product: CSASTGGDQPQHF.

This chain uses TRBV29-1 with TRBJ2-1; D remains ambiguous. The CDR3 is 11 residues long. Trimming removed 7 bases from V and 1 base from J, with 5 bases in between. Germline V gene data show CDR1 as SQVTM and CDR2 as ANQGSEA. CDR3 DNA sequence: TGCAGCGGAGAGTCCTACAATGAGCAGTTCTTC. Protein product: CSGESYNEQFF.

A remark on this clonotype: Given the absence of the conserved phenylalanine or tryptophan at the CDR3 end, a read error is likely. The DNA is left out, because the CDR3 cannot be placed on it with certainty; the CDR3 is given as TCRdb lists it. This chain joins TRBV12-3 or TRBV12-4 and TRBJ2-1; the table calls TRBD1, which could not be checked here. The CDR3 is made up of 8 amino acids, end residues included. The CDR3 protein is CASSLAGG.